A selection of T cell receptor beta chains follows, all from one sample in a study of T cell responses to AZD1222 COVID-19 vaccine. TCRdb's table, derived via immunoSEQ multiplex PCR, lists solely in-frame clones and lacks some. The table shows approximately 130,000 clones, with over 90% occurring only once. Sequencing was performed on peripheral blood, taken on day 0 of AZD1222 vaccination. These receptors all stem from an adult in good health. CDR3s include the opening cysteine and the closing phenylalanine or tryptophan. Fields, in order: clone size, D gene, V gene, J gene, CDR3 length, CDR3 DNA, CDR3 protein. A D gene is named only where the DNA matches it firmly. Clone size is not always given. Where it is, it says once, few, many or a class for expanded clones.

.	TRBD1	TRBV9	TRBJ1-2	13	TGTGCCAGCAGCGTAGACGACAGGGAAGGCTACACCTTC	CASSVDDREGYTF
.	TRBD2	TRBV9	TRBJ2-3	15	TGTGCCAGCAGCGTAGGTGGTAGGGAGGGAGATACGCAGTATTTT	CASSVGGREGDTQYF
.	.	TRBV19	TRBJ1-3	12	TGTGCCAGTAGTGGGCCTTGGAACACCATATATTTT	CASSGPWNTIYF
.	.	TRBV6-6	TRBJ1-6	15	TGTGCCAGCAGCCTTATACCTCAACTTAATTCACCCCTCCACTTT	CASSLIPQLNSPLHF
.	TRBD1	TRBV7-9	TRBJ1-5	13	TGTGCCAGCAGCCAGGGACAGGGGTTGCCCCAGCATTTT	CASSQGQGLPQHF
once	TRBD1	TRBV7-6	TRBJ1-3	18	TGTGCCAGCAGCTTAGCGGCGGGACAGACGTATTCTGGAAACACCATATATTTT	CASSLAAGQTYSGNTIYF
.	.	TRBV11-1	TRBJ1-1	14	TGTGCCAGCAGCTTTTGGTCCAGGGGCACCGAAGCTTTCTTT	CASSFWSRGTEAFF
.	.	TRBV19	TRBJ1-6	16	TGTGCCAGTAGTCAAGGAGGAATCTCCTATAATTCACCCCTCCACTTT	CASSQGGISYNSPLHF
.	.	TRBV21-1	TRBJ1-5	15	TGTGCCAGCAGCAAATGCAGGAATAGCAATCAGCCCCAGCATTTT	CASSKCRNSNQPQHF
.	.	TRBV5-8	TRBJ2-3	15	TGTGCCAGCAGCTTGCGGTCGGCGGTGAGAGATACGCAGTATTTT	CASSLRSAVRDTQYF
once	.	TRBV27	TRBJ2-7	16	TGTGCCAGCAGTTTGGTCAGGGCAGAAGGTGTCTACGAGCAGTACTTC	CASSLVRAEGVYEQYF
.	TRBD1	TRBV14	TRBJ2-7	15	TGTGCCAGCAGCCAGGGACAGGGGGGTTCGTACGAGCAGTACTTC	CASSQGQGGSYEQYF